The 5 T cell receptor beta chains given below trace back to one sample, sequenced in a study of blood T cell repertoires in COVID-19 (dated by TCRdb to 2020 to 2021). The library relied on the immunoSEQ multiplex PCR assay. The clones in this table, taken by TCRdb from immuneACCESS, are in-frame only. Not every clone is retained; where verified, under half of the shortfall comes from an unresolved V gene, and the cause of the rest is unknown. This sample comprises 300,000 to 400,000 clones, about 87% of them detected only once. Clones ranked in the top ten supply about 6% of the sample. Sample: peripheral blood. The receptors shown here come from a woman aged 45-60 years with COVID-19, enrolled during active disease.

The chain recombines TRBV10-1 with TRBJ2-3; D gene uncertain. Germline V CDR1 and CDR2: WNHNN, SYGVQD (reference sequence). The CDR3 is 14 residues long. The V end was cut by 2 bases, the J end by 0 bases, with 6 bases between. The CDR3 loop is CASSEILSTDTQYF. The CDR3 nucleotides read TGCGCCAGCAGTGAGATACTTAGCACAGATACGCAGTATTTT.

V usage is TRBV5-6 and J usage is TRBJ1-1; 7 nucleotides align to TRBD1. Germline CDR1 is SGHDT and CDR2 is YYEEEE. The CDR3 runs to 14 residues. V gave up 3 bases and J gave up 1 base; unmatched junction bases: 3. The chain's CDR3 is CASSSRQGNTEAFF. CDR3 coding DNA: TGTGCCAGCAGCTCCCGACAGGGGAACACTGAAGCTTTCTTT.

The rearrangement joins TRBV30 to TRBJ2-7; TRBD2 is a possible D gene (7 bases). Trimming cost V 0 bases and J 7 bases, with 19 bases left between them. This CDR3 contains 15 residues. CDR1 is GTSNPN and CDR2 is SVGIG in the germline V gene (reference sequence). DNA for the CDR3: TGTGCCTGGAGTGTATTGCGCGGGGGCCCAAGTGAGCAGTACTTC. Its protein product is CAWSVLRGGPSEQYF.

This sequence joins TRBV5-1 and TRBJ2-1, with 9 bases that match TRBD1. After removal of 5 bases from V and 4 bases from J, the junction contained 13 bases not matched to a gene. The CDR3 contains 17 residues. Germline V gene lookup returns CDR1 SGHRS and CDR2 YFSETQ. CDR3 nucleotide sequence: TGCGCCAGCAGTCACGCTTCCGGGACAGGGAAATACAATGAGCAGTTCTTC. Amino acids: CASSHASGTGKYNEQFF.

The chain carries TRBV9 and TRBJ2-1, with 8 bases aligning to TRBD2. The V and J ends lost 0 bases and 8 bases, in that order; junction bases with no gene match: 4. Per the germline V gene, CDR1 is SGDLS and CDR2 is YYNGEE. This CDR3 is built from 14 residues. CDR3 amino acids: CASSVAGGPDEQFF. CDR3 nucleotide sequence: TGTGCCAGCAGCGTAGCGGGAGGGCCCGATGAGCAGTTCTTC.